A selection of T cell receptor beta chains follows, all from one sample in a study of graft-versus-host responses after intestinal transplantation. Using immunoSEQ multiplex PCR, the repertoire was profiled, and TCRdb retains in-frame clones only, with some absent. This sample has fewer than 15,000 clones, with roughly a third found just once. The sequencing here drew on alloreactive CD8+ T cells from a mixed lymphocyte reaction culture, taken before intestinal transplant. The receptor set was obtained from a human patient who received an intestinal transplant. The conserved cysteine and the conserved F or W are not part of the CDR3 here.

J | V | CDR3
TRBJ2-7 | TRBV30 | AWSGVDPYEQY
TRBJ2-7 | TRBV10-3 | ATRQGLTYEQY
TRBJ2-3 | TRBV7-2 | ASSLDPRDTSIDTQY
TRBJ2-2 | TRBV4-3 | ASSQGTGPGELF
TRBJ2-5 | TRBV13 | ASSLLEYQETQY
TRBJ1-1 | TRBV19 | ASSISPGGDTEAF
TRBJ1-1 | TRBV9 | ASSVEGRGNTEAF
TRBJ1-5 | TRBV2 | ASSEALYQPQH
TRBJ1-2 | TRBV6-5 | ASSYSLTGGDGYT
TRBJ2-3 | TRBV5-4 | ASSLSGGVGTDTQY
TRBJ2-2 | TRBV7-2 | ASSTLAAATGELF
TRBJ2-3 | TRBV5-8 | ASSLGQGNTDTQY
TRBJ1-2 | TRBV4-3 | ASSQERGNGYGYT
TRBJ1-2 | TRBV7-9 | ASSLVTGHYGYT
TRBJ2-7 | TRBV6-5 | ASSYDRTYEQY
TRBJ1-5 | TRBV4-3 | ASSQGTGSNQPQH
TRBJ1-1 | TRBV4-1 | ASSPTISRVGAEAF
TRBJ2-1 | TRBV4-2 | ASSFGLAGGNEQF
TRBJ2-5 | TRBV7-9 | ATYALEVVYQETQY
TRBJ2-7 | TRBV30 | AWSGQDYEQY
TRBJ1-1 | TRBV4-3 | ASSPGQGMNTEAF
TRBJ1-1 | TRBV5-6 | ASSLGPVTEAF
TRBJ1-1 | TRBV11-3 | ASSLRTGENTEAF
TRBJ1-2 | TRBV27 | ASSLQGARGYT
TRBJ2-1 | TRBV5-6 | ASSADNEQF
TRBJ2-1 | TRBV7-9 | ASSVSGGFDEQF
TRBJ1-2 | TRBV4-3 | ASSQGTSGGLNYGYT
TRBJ1-2 | TRBV7-9 | ASSLSPGQLNYGYT
TRBJ2-3 | TRBV30 | AWSTPGLARTDTQY
TRBJ1-2 | TRBV6-1 | ASIPGGTGVDGYT
TRBJ2-7 | TRBV11-2 | ASSFGPGSYEQY
TRBJ2-7 | TRBV9 | ASSDNSGGGPYEQY
TRBJ1-2 | TRBV6-5 | ASSYSGGGDGYT
TRBJ2-5 | TRBV15 | ATSRGDTGQETQY
TRBJ1-1 | TRBV11-2 | ASSLDFRGTTEAF
TRBJ2-4 | TRBV9 | ASSVVGGRQGLAKNIQY
TRBJ2-7 | TRBV7-2 | ASSLLTGFNEQY
TRBJ1-2 | TRBV11-2 | ASSLGPSYGYT
TRBJ1-6 | TRBV30 | AWNGYPRSYNSPLH
TRBJ2-4 | TRBV9 | ASSVEQGIANIQY
TRBJ2-7 | TRBV13 | ASSLMLGGYEQY
TRBJ1-1 | TRBV4-1 | ASSQPSLGQNTEAF
TRBJ1-2 | TRBV11-2 | ASSPTGGVNYGYT
TRBJ2-1 | TRBV5-6 | ASSYGTGYNEQF
TRBJ2-7 | TRBV4-1 | ASSQVDNSYEQY
TRBJ1-6 | TRBV4-3 | ASSTSDRIYNSPLH
TRBJ2-7 | TRBV6-1 | ASSEGVRDYEQY
TRBJ2-2 | TRBV30 | AILEVVNTGELF
TRBJ1-1 | TRBV7-9 | AILQPMNTEAF